Given below is one T cell receptor (beta chain) in context. Its antigen is not identified. The sample is drawn from a study of CD8+CD57+ T cells in acquired aplastic anemia. Study-level information: Sorted CD4+ and CD8+ cell DNA averaged around 3 ug.

Germline V lookup: CDR1 SGHNT, CDR2 YENEEA. The CDR3 covers 12 residues. V was cut by 3 bases and J by 8 bases, with 10 bases left in between. Regarding the study as a whole: Researchers reported that CD8+ Simpson's diversity was not significantly different in patients versus controls.

For sequencing, patients were chosen who had shown expansion of CD8+CD57+ cells by flow cytometry. Genomic DNA was employed as the template in profiling TCR beta VDJ and CDR3. TCRdb re-analysed the reads in MiXCR, keeping a single row per CDR3 protein. The sample yields roughly 240,000 distinct CDR3 sequences, 40% to 50% seen once. The sequence was collected from a human donor with aplastic anemia. V usage is TRBV11-3 and J usage is TRBJ1-2, with D possibly being TRBD1 (5 bases). Sample: sorted CD4+, CD8+, or CD8+CD57+ T cells (not recorded which) from PBMCs. The CDR3: CASSFPRDGYTF. The CDR3 nucleotides are TGTGCCAGCAGCTTCCCCAGGGACGGCTACACCTTC.